The clone carrying this T cell receptor (beta chain) was observed a few times. A much more abundant neighbour one base away suggests this may be a read error. Axillary draining lymph nodes of breast cancer patients supplied the node samples. The sample comes from a study of breast tumors, draining lymph nodes, adjacent tissues. The germline CDR1 and CDR2 sequences are SNHLY and FYNNEI. With 4 bases removed from V and 7 bases from J, the gap between germline ends came to 14 bases. The CDR3 is 13 residues long. TCRdb fed the multiplex PCR reads into MiXCR, producing one record per CDR3 protein. Among roughly 120,000 distinct CDR3 sequences listed, 20% were seen once.

This TCR derives from a female donor with breast cancer. Some clones in this sample may be carry-over from other donors' samples. This chain connects TRBV2 to TRBJ2-7, with D maybe TRBD2 (5 bases). The sample consisted of axillary lymph node tissue. CDR3 loop: CASSGNLTGEQYF. In DNA form, the CDR3 reads TGTGCCAGCAGTGGAAACCTGACGGGAGAGCAGTACTTC. The full variable domain, in which reference TRBV2 and TRBJ2-7 provide the parts outside the CDR3, is EPEVTQTPSHQVTQMGQEVILRCVPISNHLYFYWYRQILGQKVEFLVSFYNNEISEKSEIFDDQFSVERPDGSNFTLKIRSTKLEDSAMYFCASSGNLTGEQYFGPGTRLTVT.